This T cell receptor (beta chain) emerged from a study of OX40 agonist ivuxolimab in advanced cancers. Study information: The group had a mean age of around 60 years, ranged from about 23 to 85, and was roughly 80% male. Three dose-escalation patients had partial responses: one with hepatocellular carcinoma and two with cutaneous melanoma. Study-wide results and limits: Normalized T-cell clonal expansion was also low in a subset of nonresponders.

Losses at the gene ends were 0 bases for V and 7 bases for J; bases not matched to a gene: 4. Per germline, CDR1 MNHEY and CDR2 SMNVEV (reference sequence). This CDR3 is 15 amino acids long. Repertoires were generated with immunoSEQ multiplex PCR, while TCRdb's copy carries only in-frame clones and drops some. The repertoire holds roughly 50,000 clones, with roughly 90% as singletons. To note about this clone: Its antigen remains unknown.

This specimen was CD4+ or CD8+ T cells sorted from blood, taken in a trial of the OX40 agonist ivuxolimab. This chain uses TRBV27 with TRBJ2-1, with 9 bases matching TRBD2. This receptor was obtained from an adult with an advanced solid tumor such as melanoma, head and neck, liver or kidney cancer. This CDR3 reads CASSLSITSGNEQFF. The CDR3 DNA reads TGTGCCAGCAGTTTATCGATAACTAGCGGGAATGAGCAGTTCTTC.